A single sample is the source of the 6 T cell receptor beta chains below, sequenced in a study of identical twins. Each CDR3 protein is one row after TCRdb ran MiXCR on the 5' RACE reads. The sample includes 1.5 million to 2 million distinct CDR3 sequences, about 32% of them seen just once. The source material was cord blood. The receptor source for this set is a newborn girl in good health.

The chain is built from TRBV4-2 and TRBJ2-3; D is ambiguous. Germline loops: CDR1 LGHNA, CDR2 YNFKEQ. The CDR3 spans 15 residues. The V end lost 0 bases, the J end lost 1 base, and 8 bases lay between the germline ends. The CDR3 loop is CASSQDRLGTDTQYF. The CDR3 region has the DNA TGTGCCAGCAGCCAAGATCGACTGGGCACAGATACGCAGTATTTT.

The J gene is TRBJ1-5, the V gene TRBV10-3; TRBD1 might be the D (5 bases). Germline CDR1 is ENHRY and CDR2 is SYGVKD. The CDR3 length is 14 residues. Trimming removed 4 bases at V and 6 bases at J, with 13 bases between. CDR3 sequence reads: CAISGGVIGQPQHF. CDR3 nucleotide sequence: TGTGCCATCAGTGGAGGGGTAATTGGTCAGCCCCAGCATTTT.

The gene calls are TRBV4-1 and TRBJ2-1; D not certain. The CDR3 sequence is 13 residues long. Trimming left V 1 base short and J 9 bases short, with 10 bases between. CDR1 and CDR2 (germline): MGHRA, YSYEKL. The CDR3 loop is CASSQGPLSEQFF. The CDR3 bases are TGCGCCAGCAGCCAAGGCCCATTGTCTGAGCAGTTCTTC.

The rearrangement links TRBV12-3 or TRBV12-4 to TRBJ2-7; D not certain. Deletions cut 6 bases from V and 1 base from J, with 16 bases between. CDR3 length equals 15 residues. This chain's CDR3 is CASSLTSRPSYEQYF. DNA of the CDR3: TGTGCCAGCAGCTTAACGTCCAGGCCGTCCTACGAGCAGTACTTC.

This clonotype showed up just a few times. This chain uses TRBV20-1 with TRBJ2-4; 8 nucleotides match TRBD1. This CDR3 has 13 residues. Trimming took 3 bases from V and 8 from J; bases not matched to a gene: 6. Looked up from germline, CDR1 is DFQATT and CDR2 is SNEGSKA (reference sequence). CDR3 nucleotide sequence: TGCAGTGCTAGTAGGACAGGGAAGGACATTCAGTACTTC. It translates to CSASRTGKDIQYF.

This clonotype appeared a few times. The chain employs TRBV2 and TRBJ2-2; D not resolved. With 7 bases removed from V and 5 bases from J, the gap between germline ends came to 11 bases. The CDR3 is made up of 13 amino acids. Germline V gene lookup returns CDR1 SNHLY and CDR2 FYNNEI. DNA of the CDR3: TGTGCCAGCAACGAACAATTTACCGGGGAGCTGTTTTTT. Residues: CASNEQFTGELFF.